This T cell receptor beta chain derives from a study of graft-versus-host responses after intestinal transplantation. Study as a whole: Multivisceral, liver-intestinal, or isolated intestinal grafts went to recipients.

Measured with immunoSEQ multiplex PCR; TCRdb has only the in-frame clones, and not every one. This table has 90,000 to 150,000 clones, approximately 92% appearing once. Study-level findings and limits: Graft-donor T cell macrochimerism in patients accompanied high graft-versus-host to host-versus-graft clonal ratios in allografts. Recipient-marrow GvH clones were detected, some having first appeared in ileum or blood.

As regards this clone: Its target is unknown.

The CDR3 is 15 residues long. Germline V gene lookup returns CDR1 SGHRS and CDR2 YFSETQ. The junction had 9 bases not matched to a gene; V was cut back by 4 bases and J by 6 bases. J is TRBJ2-3 and V is TRBV5-1; 9 bases fit TRBD1. Specimen: unstimulated CD4+ T cells sorted from spleen or lymph node cells, collected before intestinal transplant. The TCR sequence derives from a human donor who received an intestinal transplant. DNA of the CDR3: TGCGCCAGCAGCCGGGACAGGGTAGTAGGGGATACGCAGTATTTT. Amino acid sequence: CASSRDRVVGDTQYF.